This is a list of T cell receptor beta chains from one sample in a study of OX40 agonist ivuxolimab in advanced cancers. The protocol was immunoSEQ multiplex PCR, while the TCRdb copy is restricted to in-frame clones and leaves out a portion. The repertoire holds roughly 55,000 clones, approximately 80% seen once, with around 4.6% in the top ten. This specimen was CD4+ or CD8+ T cells sorted from blood, taken in a trial of the OX40 agonist ivuxolimab. The origin of the receptors is an adult with an advanced solid tumor such as melanoma, head and neck, liver or kidney cancer. CDR3s include the opening cysteine and the closing phenylalanine or tryptophan. A D gene is named only where the DNA matches it firmly. Clone size is given for some rows only: seen once, a few or many times, or a class if the clone is expanded.

few	TRBV19	TRBJ1-5	.	CASSIREGGNQPQHF	TGTGCCAGTAGTATTAGGGAGGGCGGCAATCAGCCCCAGCATTTT
.	TRBV28	TRBJ2-1	TRBD2	CASNPGGGRSYNEQFF	TGTGCCAGCAACCCGGGGGGCGGGAGGTCCTACAATGAGCAGTTCTTC
once	TRBV6-6	TRBJ1-3	.	CASSYQTTGNTIYF	TGTGCCAGCAGTTACCAAACGACTGGAAACACCATATATTTT
.	TRBV28	TRBJ2-7	.	CASNSGYYEQYF	TGTGCCAGCAATTCCGGATACTACGAGCAGTACTTC
.	TRBV7-2	TRBJ1-1	TRBD1	CASSLDGQGNTEAFF	TGTGCCAGCAGCTTGGACGGACAGGGGAACACTGAAGCTTTCTTT
.	TRBV2	TRBJ2-2	.	CASTRDTGELFF	TGTGCCAGCACAAGGGACACCGGGGAGCTGTTTTTT
.	TRBV6-5	TRBJ1-1	.	CASSFKVNTEAFF	TGTGCCAGCAGTTTTAAGGTGAACACTGAAGCTTTCTTT
.	TRBV5-1	TRBJ2-1	.	CASSLVGRSNEQFF	TGCGCCAGCAGCTTGGTCGGCAGGTCAAATGAGCAGTTCTTC
.	TRBV19	TRBJ1-3	.	CASRTGNSGNTIYF	TGTGCCAGTCGCACGGGGAACTCTGGAAACACCATATATTTT
.	TRBV28	TRBJ2-1	TRBD2	CASSFSGSSNEQFF	TGTGCCAGCAGTTTCAGCGGGAGCAGCAATGAGCAGTTCTTC
.	TRBV11-2	TRBJ1-6	TRBD1	CASSRDSISLIYNSPLHF	TGTGCCAGCAGCCGGGACAGTATATCCCTAATCTATAATTCACCCCTCCACTTT
.	TRBV19	TRBJ1-1	.	CASSLNRGAIDTEAFF	TGTGCCAGTAGTCTCAATCGGGGAGCCATTGACACTGAAGCTTTCTTT
.	TRBV5-1	TRBJ1-3	.	CASSLDPGHGNTIYF	TGCGCCAGCAGCTTGGACCCGGGGCATGGAAACACCATATATTTT
once	TRBV9	TRBJ2-7	.	CASSGRGILSYEQYF	TGTGCCAGCAGCGGCAGGGGAATCCTCTCCTACGAGCAGTACTTC
.	TRBV18	TRBJ2-2	TRBD1	CASSPAQGVHTGELFF	TGTGCCAGCTCACCGGCACAGGGGGTCCACACCGGGGAGCTGTTTTTT
.	TRBV14	TRBJ2-1	TRBD2	CASSRRLAAGNEQFF	TGTGCCAGCAGCCGACGACTAGCCGCAGGCAATGAGCAGTTCTTC
.	TRBV7-2	TRBJ2-7	.	CASSFGTAVLGHF	TGTGCCAGCAGCTTCGGGACGGCCGTTCTGGGCCACTTC
.	TRBV12-5	TRBJ1-6	.	CASGPWGSSPLHF	TGTGCTAGTGGTCCATGGGGGAGTTCACCCCTCCACTTT
.	TRBV28	TRBJ2-7	.	CASRPGEFAGLHYEQYF	TGTGCCAGCAGACCCGGAGAGTTTGCGGGACTCCACTACGAGCAGTACTTC
.	TRBV28	TRBJ1-5	.	CASTPAQGNQPQHF	TGTGCCAGCACCCCGGCCCAGGGCAATCAGCCCCAGCATTTT
.	TRBV7-2	TRBJ2-1	.	CASSSLMGYSYYLEQFF	TGTGCCAGCAGCTCACTCATGGGCTACTCATACTATCTTGAGCAGTTCTTC
few	TRBV29-1	TRBJ2-7	.	CSVIGVGDEQYF	TGCAGCGTGATCGGGGTAGGGGACGAGCAGTACTTC
.	TRBV9	TRBJ2-7	.	CASSVSYGGTPREQYF	TGTGCCAGCAGCGTAAGTTACGGCGGGACCCCCCGGGAGCAGTACTTC
.	TRBV2	TRBJ2-7	.	CASSEGSQGTYEQYF	TGTGCCAGCAGTGAAGGTAGTCAGGGGACCTACGAGCAGTACTTC
.	TRBV7-9	TRBJ1-3	TRBD1	CASSPLRDSRSGNTIYF	TGTGCCAGCAGCCCGCTGCGGGACAGCCGCTCTGGAAACACCATATATTTT
few	TRBV28	TRBJ2-5	TRBD2	CASSELAGGAETQYF	TGTGCCAGCAGTGAATTAGCGGGAGGGGCGGAGACCCAGTACTTC
.	TRBV7-8	TRBJ2-2	.	CASRPSRDGELFF	TGTGCCAGCAGGCCAAGCAGGGACGGGGAGCTGTTTTTT